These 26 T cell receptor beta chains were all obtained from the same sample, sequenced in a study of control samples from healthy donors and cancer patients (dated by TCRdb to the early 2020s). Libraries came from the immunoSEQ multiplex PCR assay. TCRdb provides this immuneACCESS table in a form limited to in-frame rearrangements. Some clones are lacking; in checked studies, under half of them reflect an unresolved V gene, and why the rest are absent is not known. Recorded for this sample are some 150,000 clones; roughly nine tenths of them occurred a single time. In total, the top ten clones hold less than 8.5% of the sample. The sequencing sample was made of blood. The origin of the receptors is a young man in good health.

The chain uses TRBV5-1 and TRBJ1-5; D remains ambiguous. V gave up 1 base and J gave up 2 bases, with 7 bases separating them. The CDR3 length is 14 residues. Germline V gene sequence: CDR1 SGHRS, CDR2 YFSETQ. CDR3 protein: CASSLNGRNQPQHF. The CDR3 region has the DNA TGCGCCAGCAGCTTGAACGGACGCAATCAGCCCCAGCATTTT.

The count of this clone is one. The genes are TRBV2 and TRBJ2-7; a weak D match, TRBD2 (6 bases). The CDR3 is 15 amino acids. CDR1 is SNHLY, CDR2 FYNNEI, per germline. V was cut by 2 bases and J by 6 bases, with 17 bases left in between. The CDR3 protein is CASSETRAGGGEQYF. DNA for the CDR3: TGTGCCAGCAGTGAAACCCGGGCCGGGGGAGGCGAGCAGTACTTC.

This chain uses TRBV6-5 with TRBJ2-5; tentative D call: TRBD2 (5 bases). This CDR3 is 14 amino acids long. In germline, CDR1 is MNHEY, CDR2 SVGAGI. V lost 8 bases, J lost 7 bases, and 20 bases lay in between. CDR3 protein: CASFTESGEGTQYF. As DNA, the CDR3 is TGTGCCAGCTTCACGGAGAGCGGCGAGGGGACCCAGTACTTC.

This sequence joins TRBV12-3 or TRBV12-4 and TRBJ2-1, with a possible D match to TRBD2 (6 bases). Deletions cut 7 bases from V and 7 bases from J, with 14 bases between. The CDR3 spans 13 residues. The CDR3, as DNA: TGTGCCAGCAATTTGGGAGGAGCGAATGAGCAGTTCTTC. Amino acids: CASNLGGANEQFF.

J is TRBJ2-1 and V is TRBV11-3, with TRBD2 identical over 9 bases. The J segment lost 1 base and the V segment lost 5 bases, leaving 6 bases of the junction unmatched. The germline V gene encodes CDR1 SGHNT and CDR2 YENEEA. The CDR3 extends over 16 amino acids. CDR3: CASSPISGGSYNEQFF. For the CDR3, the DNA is TGTGCCAGCAGCCCCATTAGCGGGGGATCCTACAATGAGCAGTTCTTC.

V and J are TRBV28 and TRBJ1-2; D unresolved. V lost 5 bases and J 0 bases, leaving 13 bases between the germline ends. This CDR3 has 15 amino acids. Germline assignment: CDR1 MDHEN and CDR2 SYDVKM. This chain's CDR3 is CASSTTWTANYGYTF. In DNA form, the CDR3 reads TGTGCCAGCAGTACCACCTGGACGGCTAACTATGGCTACACCTTC.

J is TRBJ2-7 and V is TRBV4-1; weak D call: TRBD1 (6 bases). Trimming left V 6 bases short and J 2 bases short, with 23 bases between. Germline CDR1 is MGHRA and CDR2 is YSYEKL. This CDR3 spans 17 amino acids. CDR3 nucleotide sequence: TGCGCCAGCAGTCCCACCAGGGGACAAAGACTAACCTACGAGCAGTACTTC. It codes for CASSPTRGQRLTYEQYF.

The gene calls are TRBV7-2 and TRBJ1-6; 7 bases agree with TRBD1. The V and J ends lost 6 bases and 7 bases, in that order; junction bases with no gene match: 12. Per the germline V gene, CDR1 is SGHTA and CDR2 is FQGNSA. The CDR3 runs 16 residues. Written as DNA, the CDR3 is TGTGCCAGCAGGTTCAGGGGGGGGACAGACAATTCACCCCTCCACTTT. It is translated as CASRFRGGTDNSPLHF.

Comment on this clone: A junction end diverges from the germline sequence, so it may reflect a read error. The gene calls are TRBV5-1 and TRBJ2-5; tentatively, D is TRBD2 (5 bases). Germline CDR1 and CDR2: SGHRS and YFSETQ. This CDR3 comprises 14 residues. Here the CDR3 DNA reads TGCGCCAGCAGTGACCAGCGGATACAAGAGGCCCAGTACTTC. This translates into CASSDQRIQEAQYF.

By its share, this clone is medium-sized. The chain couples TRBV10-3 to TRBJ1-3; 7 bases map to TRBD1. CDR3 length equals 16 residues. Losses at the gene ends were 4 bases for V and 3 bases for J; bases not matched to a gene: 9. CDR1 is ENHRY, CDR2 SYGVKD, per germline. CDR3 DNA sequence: TGTGCCATCAGTGTTGGGGACAGTCGGAATGGAAACACCATATATTTT. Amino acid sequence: CAISVGDSRNGNTIYF.

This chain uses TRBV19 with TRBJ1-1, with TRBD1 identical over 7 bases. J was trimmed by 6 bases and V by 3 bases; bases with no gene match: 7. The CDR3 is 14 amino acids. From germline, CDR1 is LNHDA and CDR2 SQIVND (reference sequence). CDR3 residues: CASSINRGFPEAFF. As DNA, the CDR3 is TGTGCCAGTAGTATTAACAGGGGATTCCCTGAAGCTTTCTTT.

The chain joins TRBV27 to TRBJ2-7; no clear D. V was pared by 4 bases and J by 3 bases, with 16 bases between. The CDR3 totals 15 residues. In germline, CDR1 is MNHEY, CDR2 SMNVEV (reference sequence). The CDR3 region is CASSSRALAIYEQYF. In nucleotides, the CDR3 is TGTGCCAGCAGTTCCCGGGCTCTTGCAATCTACGAGCAGTACTTC.

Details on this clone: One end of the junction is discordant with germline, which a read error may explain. In DNA form, the CDR3 reads TGTACCAGCAGCTGGGACTTGGGCACCGGGGAGCTGTTTTTT. Its protein is CTSSWDLGTGELFF. V is TRBV7-7 and J is TRBJ2-2; D may be TRBD2 (6 bases). This CDR3 spans 14 amino acids. Germline lookup yields CDR1 SSHAT and CDR2 FNYEAQ (reference sequence).

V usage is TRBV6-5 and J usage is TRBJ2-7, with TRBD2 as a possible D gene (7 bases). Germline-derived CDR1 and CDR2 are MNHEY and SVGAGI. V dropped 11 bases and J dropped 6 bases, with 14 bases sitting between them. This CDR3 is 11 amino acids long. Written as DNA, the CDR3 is TGTGCCTGTGGGGGGGCTCTCGAGCAGTACTTC. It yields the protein CACGGALEQYF.

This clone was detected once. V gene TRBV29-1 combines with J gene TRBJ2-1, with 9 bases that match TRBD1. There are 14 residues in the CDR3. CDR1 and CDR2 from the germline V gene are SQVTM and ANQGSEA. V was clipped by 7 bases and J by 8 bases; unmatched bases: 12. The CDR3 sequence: CSAEGDREIDEQFF. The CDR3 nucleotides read TGCAGCGCTGAGGGGGACAGGGAGATTGATGAGCAGTTCTTC.

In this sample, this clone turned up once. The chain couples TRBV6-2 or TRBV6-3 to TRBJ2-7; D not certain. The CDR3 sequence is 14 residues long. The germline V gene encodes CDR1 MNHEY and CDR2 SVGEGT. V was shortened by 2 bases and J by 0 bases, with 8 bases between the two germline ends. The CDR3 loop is CASSYVVDSYEQYF. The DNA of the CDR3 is TGTGCCAGCAGTTACGTGGTAGACTCCTACGAGCAGTACTTC.

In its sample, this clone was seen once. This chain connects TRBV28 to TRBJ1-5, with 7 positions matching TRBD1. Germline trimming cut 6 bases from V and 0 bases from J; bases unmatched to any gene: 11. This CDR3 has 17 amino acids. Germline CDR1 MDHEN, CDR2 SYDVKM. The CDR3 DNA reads TGTGCCAGCAGACCCACTACAGGGGTCTATAGCAATCAGCCCCAGCATTTT. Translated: CASRPTTGVYSNQPQHF. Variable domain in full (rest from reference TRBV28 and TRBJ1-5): DVKVTQSSRYLVKRTGEKVFLECVQDMDHENMFWYRQDPGLGLRLIYFSYDVKMKEKGDIPEGYSVSREKKERFSLILESASTNQTSMYLCASRPTTGVYSNQPQHFGDGTRLSIL.

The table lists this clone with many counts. The CDR3 spells CASSLRRLNTEAFF. The CDR3 DNA is TGTGCCAGCAGCCTCAGACGCTTGAACACTGAAGCTTTCTTT. The rearrangement links TRBV7-2 to TRBJ1-1; D ambiguous. The CDR3 consists of 14 residues. Germline V gene data show CDR1 as SGHTA and CDR2 as FQGNSA. V was trimmed by 5 bases and J by 0 bases, leaving 10 bases between them.

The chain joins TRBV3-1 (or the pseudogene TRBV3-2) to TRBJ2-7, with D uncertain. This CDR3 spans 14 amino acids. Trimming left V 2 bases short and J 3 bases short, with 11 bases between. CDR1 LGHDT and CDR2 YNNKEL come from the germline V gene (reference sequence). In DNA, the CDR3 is TGTGCCAGCAGCCAACACCGAGGAGACTACGAGCAGTACTTC. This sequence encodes CASSQHRGDYEQYF.

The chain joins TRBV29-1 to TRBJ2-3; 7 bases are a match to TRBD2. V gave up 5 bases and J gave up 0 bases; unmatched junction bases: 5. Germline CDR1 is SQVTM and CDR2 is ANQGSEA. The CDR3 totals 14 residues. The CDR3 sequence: CSVISGESTDTQYF. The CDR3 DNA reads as TGCAGCGTTATAAGCGGGGAGAGCACAGATACGCAGTATTTT.

CDR3: CASSSERYSNQPQHF. The CDR3, as DNA: TGTGCCAGCAGCTCCGAGCGTTATAGCAATCAGCCCCAGCATTTT. The rearrangement joins TRBV7-2 to TRBJ1-5, with no clear D. V lost 4 bases and J lost 0, with 10 bases in between. The CDR3 extends over 15 amino acids. Germline loops: CDR1 SGHTA, CDR2 FQGNSA.

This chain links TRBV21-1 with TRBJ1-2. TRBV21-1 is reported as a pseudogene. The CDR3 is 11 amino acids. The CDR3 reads CATRDQGGYTF. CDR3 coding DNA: TGTGCCACCCGGGACCAAGGGGGCTACACCTTC.

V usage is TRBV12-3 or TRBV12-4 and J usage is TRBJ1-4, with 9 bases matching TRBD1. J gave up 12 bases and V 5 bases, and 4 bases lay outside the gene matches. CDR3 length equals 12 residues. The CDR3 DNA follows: TGTGCCAGCAGTCGTTGGACAGGGGAACTGTTTTTT. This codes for CASSRWTGELFF.

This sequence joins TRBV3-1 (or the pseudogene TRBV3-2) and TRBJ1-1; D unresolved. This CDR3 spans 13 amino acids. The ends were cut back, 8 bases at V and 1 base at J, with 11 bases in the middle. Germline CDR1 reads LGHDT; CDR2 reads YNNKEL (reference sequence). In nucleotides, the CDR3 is TGTGCCAGCGGCCCCCGGGGGAACACTGAAGCTTTCTTT. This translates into CASGPRGNTEAFF.

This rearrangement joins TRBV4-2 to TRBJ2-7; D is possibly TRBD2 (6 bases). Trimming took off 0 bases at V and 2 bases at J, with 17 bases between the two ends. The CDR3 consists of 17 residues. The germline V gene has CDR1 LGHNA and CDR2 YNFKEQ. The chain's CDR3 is CASSQDRFSGRTYEQYF. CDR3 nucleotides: TGTGCCAGCAGCCAAGATCGGTTCAGCGGGCGGACCTACGAGCAGTACTTC.

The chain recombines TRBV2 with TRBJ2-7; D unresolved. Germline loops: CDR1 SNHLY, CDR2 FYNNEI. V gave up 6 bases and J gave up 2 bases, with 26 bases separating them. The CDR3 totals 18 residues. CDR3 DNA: TGTGCCAGCAGCTCCCCGGCATGGGTAGGTTCGGCTACCTACGAGCAGTACTTC. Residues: CASSSPAWVGSATYEQYF.